The 19 T cell receptor beta chains in this list originate from one sample, sequenced in a study of cytomegalovirus exposure and HLA in healthy donors. 13 Jbeta primers and 60 Vbeta primers were used for the PCR. Sequenced by immunoSEQ multiplex PCR; TCRdb stores in-frame clones only, minus some. The sample lists over 150,000 clones, around 80% occurring once. The sample consisted of PBMCs. The receptors stem from a man aged 25 to 40 in good health and CMV-seropositive.

The chain carries TRBV9 and TRBJ2-7; TRBD2 matches 11 bases. This CDR3 has 16 amino acids. CDR1 is SGDLS and CDR2 is YYNGEE in the germline V gene. V lost 2 bases to trimming and J lost 3 bases; unmatched junction nucleotides: 7. Here the CDR3 reads CASSVGTSGKIYEQYF. The CDR3, as DNA: TGTGCCAGCAGCGTCGGGACTAGCGGAAAGATCTACGAGCAGTACTTC.

The chain's CDR3 is CASSQVVLAANSGANVLTF. CDR3 DNA sequence: TGTGCCAGCAGCCAAGTGGTACTAGCGGCCAACTCTGGGGCCAACGTCCTGACTTTC. V and J are TRBV4-2 and TRBJ2-6; 8 nucleotides match TRBD2. From germline, CDR1 is LGHNA and CDR2 YNFKEQ. Unmatched junction bases numbered 8, after V lost 1 base and J lost 0 bases. This CDR3 comprises 19 residues.

In its sample, this clone was seen a few times. The J gene is TRBJ2-7, the V gene TRBV7-2, with D possibly matching TRBD1 (6 bases). The CDR3 length is 15 residues. Germline V gives CDR1 SGHTA, CDR2 FQGNSA. V gave up 3 bases and J gave up 4 bases, with 16 bases separating them. CDR3 sequence reads: CASSFVGTPTYEQYF. CDR3 sequence (DNA): TGTGCCAGCAGCTTCGTCGGGACACCTACATACGAGCAGTACTTC. Based on the CDR3 plus reference TRBV7-2 and TRBJ2-7, the full variable domain is GAGVSQSPSNKVTEKGKDVELRCDPISGHTALYWYRQSLGQGLEFLIYFQGNSAPDKSGLPSDRFSAERTGGSVSTLTIQRTQQEDSAVYLCASSFVGTPTYEQYFGPGTRLTVT.

The chain links TRBV25-1 to TRBJ2-5; D gene ambiguous. The DNA end lines up better with TRBJ2-7; the J call may be wrong. CDR1 and CDR2 (germline): MGHDK, SYGVNS. CDR3 size: 13 residues. The CDR3 is CASGTHGSYEQYF. The CDR3 DNA sequence: TGTGCCAGCGGCACCCACGGGTCCTACGAGCAGTACTTC.

The genes are TRBV5-1 and TRBJ2-3, with 8 bases matching TRBD1. Germline V gene sequence: CDR1 SGHRS, CDR2 YFSETQ. V shed 0 bases and J 1 base; nucleotides not matched to a gene: 1. This CDR3 spans 15 amino acids. The CDR3 nucleotides are TGCGCCAGCAGCTTGGTGACAGGGGGCACAGATACGCAGTATTTT. It encodes CASSLVTGGTDTQYF.

This clone was counted a few times. This chain connects TRBV27 to TRBJ2-1, with 10 bases matching TRBD2. CDR1 and CDR2 from the germline V gene are MNHEY and SMNVEV (reference sequence). V lost 7 bases, J lost 4 bases, and 4 bases stayed unmatched. The CDR3 loop spans 14 amino acids. The CDR3 sequence is CASIGTSAYNEQFF. CDR3 nucleotide sequence: TGTGCCAGCATCGGGACTAGCGCGTACAATGAGCAGTTCTTC.

The J gene is TRBJ2-1, the V gene TRBV4-2, with 7 bases that match TRBD1. J was trimmed by 5 bases and V by 5 bases; bases with no gene match: 9. The CDR3 contains 15 residues. CDR1 and CDR2 (germline): LGHNA, YNFKEQ. The CDR3: CASSMYGTVDNEQFF. The CDR3, as DNA: TGTGCCAGCAGCATGTACGGGACAGTTGACAATGAGCAGTTCTTC.

This chain links TRBV27 with TRBJ1-2, with 7 bases lining up with TRBD1. Germline values: CDR1 MNHEY, CDR2 SMNVEV (reference sequence). The CDR3 runs 13 residues. V dropped 6 bases and J dropped 3; count of bases not matched to a gene: 4. The CDR3 DNA reads TGTGCCAGCAGCCAGACAGGGCACTATGGCTACACCTTC. Translated: CASSQTGHYGYTF.

This chain connects TRBV30 to TRBJ2-5; the D gene is possibly TRBD1 (5 bases). This CDR3 is built from 13 residues. V lost 4 bases, J lost 7 bases, and 16 bases lay in between. The germline V gene has CDR1 GTSNPN and CDR2 SVGIG (reference sequence). The CDR3 region is CAWNLQGVATQYF. In nucleotides, the CDR3 is TGTGCCTGGAACCTGCAGGGTGTCGCGACCCAGTACTTC.

The V and J genes are TRBV5-1 and TRBJ2-7; 7 positions match TRBD1. Per the germline V gene, CDR1 is SGHRS and CDR2 is YFSETQ. Germline trimming cut 3 bases from V and 1 base from J; bases unmatched to any gene: 1. This CDR3 has 13 amino acids. This CDR3 is CASSSGQSYEQYF. The CDR3 coding sequence is TGCGCCAGCAGCTCGGGACAGTCCTACGAGCAGTACTTC.

The genes are TRBV10-3 and TRBJ2-1, with D uncertain. Germline-derived CDR1 and CDR2 are ENHRY and SYGVKD. V lost 3 bases and J lost 0, with 18 bases in between. This CDR3 region has 18 residues. The CDR3 coding sequence is TGTGCCATCAGTGATAGATCTGGCGGAAGTAGCTCCTACAATGAGCAGTTCTTC. It yields the protein CAISDRSGGSSSYNEQFF.

The chain has TRBV5-6 and TRBJ1-3; D not resolved. Germline V lookup: CDR1 SGHDT, CDR2 YYEEEE. The CDR3 totals 13 residues. Trimming took off 1 base at V and 1 base at J, with 3 bases between the two ends. The CDR3 DNA sequence: TGTGCCAGCAGCTTGTATTCTGGAAACACCATATATTTT. This translates into CASSLYSGNTIYF.

The rearrangement joins TRBV6-5 to TRBJ1-2; TRBD1 might be the D (6 bases). V was pared by 6 bases and J by 5 bases, with 16 bases between. The germline CDR1 and CDR2 sequences are MNHEY and SVGAGI. The CDR3 is made up of 14 amino acids. CDR3 region: CASREDSPPYGYTF. The CDR3 DNA reads as TGTGCCAGCAGGGAGGACAGCCCTCCTTATGGCTACACCTTC.

This rearrangement joins TRBV4-2 to TRBJ2-3; 15 positions match TRBD2. The J segment lost 2 bases and the V segment lost 2 bases, leaving 5 bases of the junction unmatched. Germline loops: CDR1 LGHNA, CDR2 YNFKEQ. The CDR3 contains 18 residues. CDR3 nucleotides: TGTGCCAGCAGCCAAAAGGGACTAGCGGGGGGACACACAGATACGCAGTATTTT. It yields the protein CASSQKGLAGGHTDTQYF.

The chain recombines TRBV10-3 with TRBJ2-2, with 11 bases that match TRBD2. CDR3 length: 18 amino acids. Germline V gene data show CDR1 as ENHRY and CDR2 as SYGVKD. Trimming cost V 2 bases and J 3 bases; bases outside gene matches: 8. CDR3 protein: CAISEGGLAGGDTGELFF. Here the CDR3 DNA reads TGTGCCATCAGTGAGGGCGGGCTAGCGGGAGGTGACACCGGGGAGCTGTTTTTT.

This chain uses TRBV27 with TRBJ2-7, with 11 positions matching TRBD2. The ends lost 2 bases at V and 3 bases at J; junction bases unmatched: 0. The CDR3 is made up of 14 amino acids. Germline V gives CDR1 MNHEY, CDR2 SMNVEV (reference sequence). CDR3 in amino acids: CASSLGTSGYEQYF. CDR3 DNA sequence: TGTGCCAGCAGTTTAGGGACTAGCGGCTACGAGCAGTACTTC.

The chain couples TRBV9 to TRBJ2-7; a weak D match, TRBD1 (5 bases). The CDR3 has 15 residues. In germline, CDR1 is SGDLS, CDR2 YYNGEE. The V end lost 0 bases, the J end lost 4 bases, and 14 bases lay between the germline ends. The CDR3 is CASSVGEGAGYEQYF. As DNA, the CDR3 is TGTGCCAGCAGCGTAGGAGAAGGGGCCGGATACGAGCAGTACTTC.

The rearrangement uses TRBV27 and TRBJ2-7, with D possibly matching TRBD1 (5 bases). The CDR3 consists of 13 residues. The V and J ends lost 2 bases and 1 base respectively, with 6 bases between them. Looked up from germline, CDR1 is MNHEY and CDR2 is SMNVEV (reference sequence). This CDR3 reads CASSLRQSYEQYF. For the CDR3, the DNA is TGTGCCAGCAGTTTAAGACAGTCCTACGAGCAGTACTTC.

Regarding this clone: The same CDR3 arises from other DNA sequences in this sample as well. The V call is TRBV5-1, the J call TRBJ1-1, with 7 bases that match TRBD1. Germline CDR1 reads SGHRS; CDR2 reads YFSETQ. After removal of 1 base from V and 6 bases from J, the junction contained 0 bases not matched to a gene. The CDR3 consists of 12 residues. The CDR3 loop reads CASSLQGAEAFF. DNA for the CDR3: TGCGCCAGCAGCTTGCAGGGGGCTGAAGCTTTCTTT. The full variable domain, its missing parts supplied by reference TRBV5-1 and TRBJ1-1, is KAGVTQTPRYLIKTRGQQVTLSCSPISGHRSVSWYQQTPGQGLQFLFEYFSETQRNKGNFPGRFSGRQFSNSRSEMNVSTLELGDSALYLCASSLQGAEAFFGQGTRLTVV.